This TCR beta chain was captured in a study of blood T cell repertoires in COVID-19. Study information: Spain, Italy and the United States supplied samples that represented acute and convalescent COVID-19. PBMCs, B-cell-depleted T cells, or T cells were the source of the cDNA or gDNA that made up the material.

Germline V CDR1 and CDR2: GTSNPN, SVGIG (reference sequence). The V segment lost 0 bases and the J segment 8 bases; nucleotides outside the gene matches: 6. CDR3 length: 15 residues. As handled by the study authors: Amplification of reference gene primers provided the estimated nucleated cell counts. Method: immunoSEQ multiplex PCR; TCRdb's copy keeps in-frame clones and lacks some. That table supplies the V and J calls and clone size; D and trimming were determined from the DNA. The table includes approximately 74,000 clones, 85% to 95% detected once. The clonotype was recovered from an older woman with active COVID-19. The gene calls are TRBV30 and TRBJ2-1, with TRBD2 identical over 11 bases. The specimen was peripheral blood. CDR3 region: CAWSVTSGSVDEQFF. In nucleotides, the CDR3 is TGTGCCTGGAGTGTTACTAGCGGGAGTGTAGATGAGCAGTTCTTC. The whole variable domain, remainder taken from reference TRBV30 and TRBJ2-1, is SQTIHQWPATLVQPVGSPLSLECTVEGTSNPNLYWYRQAAGRGLQLLFYSVGIGQISSEVPQNLSASRPQDRQFILSSKKLLLSDSGFYLCAWSVTSGSVDEQFFGPGTRLTVL.